This T cell receptor (beta chain) derives from a study of blood T cells in healthy people across ages. Study-wide findings and caveats: Both higher diversity and more naive CD4+ cells marked long-lived donors when set against aged donors. TCR beta diversity per million T cells fell roughly linearly with age.

CDR3 length: 14 residues. V dropped 1 base and J dropped 5 bases, with 12 bases sitting between them. From germline, CDR1 is SGHRS and CDR2 YFSETQ. Extraction yielded at least 6 micrograms of total RNA per sample. This clonotype appeared a few times. Its antigen is still unknown. Combining a sample-barcoded 5' primer with a J-beta primer mix, a second PCR ran for roughly 7 to 11 cycles. TCRdb passed the 5' RACE reads through MiXCR, listing each CDR3 protein once. The top ten hold roughly 7.7% of the sample, which has 1.4 million to 1.5 million distinct CDR3 sequences, 40% to 50% seen once. The receptor's source is a woman aged 18-35 years in good health. The sequencing input was blood. V gene TRBV5-1 combines with J gene TRBJ2-5; D is possibly TRBD2 (5 bases). The CDR3 DNA follows: TGCGCCAGCAGCTTGAGCCTAGGCGGGGAGACCCAGTACTTC. It specifies CASSLSLGGETQYF.